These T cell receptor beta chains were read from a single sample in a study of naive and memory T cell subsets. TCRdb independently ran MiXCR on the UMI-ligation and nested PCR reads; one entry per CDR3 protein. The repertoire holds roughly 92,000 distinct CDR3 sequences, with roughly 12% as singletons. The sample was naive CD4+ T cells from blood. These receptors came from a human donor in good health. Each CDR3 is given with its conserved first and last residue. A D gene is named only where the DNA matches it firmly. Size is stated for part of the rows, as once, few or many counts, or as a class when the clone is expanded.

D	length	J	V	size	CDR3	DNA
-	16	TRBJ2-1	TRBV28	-	CASSWLSRGSYNEQFF	TGTGCCAGCAGTTGGCTTTCGCGGGGTTCCTACAATGAGCAGTTCTTC
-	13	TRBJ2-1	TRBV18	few	CASSPQNDNEQFF	TGTGCCAGCTCACCTCAGAACGACAATGAGCAGTTCTTC
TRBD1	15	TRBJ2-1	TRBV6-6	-	CASSDRDRVSNEQFF	TGTGCCAGCAGTGACCGGGACAGGGTTTCTAATGAGCAGTTCTTC
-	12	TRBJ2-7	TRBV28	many	CASSPRSYEQYF	TGTGCCAGCAGTCCCCGCTCCTACGAGCAGTACTTC
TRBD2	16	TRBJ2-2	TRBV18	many	CASSAIAGPDTGELFF	TGTGCCAGCTCGGCCATAGCGGGACCGGACACCGGGGAGCTGTTTTTT
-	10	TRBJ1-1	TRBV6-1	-	CASSEASAFF	TGTGCCAGCAGTGAGGCTTCGGCTTTCTTT
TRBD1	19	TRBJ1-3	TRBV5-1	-	CASSLVPGQGTASGNTIYF	TGCGCCAGCAGCTTGGTCCCGGGACAGGGAACTGCCTCTGGAAACACCATATATTTT
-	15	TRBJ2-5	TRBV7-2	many	CASSPTPHKQETQYF	TGTGCCAGCAGCCCGACGCCTCACAAGCAAGAGACCCAGTACTTC
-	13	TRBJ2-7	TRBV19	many	CASSLQGGGEQYF	TGTGCCAGTAGTTTACAGGGCGGCGGCGAGCAGTACTTC
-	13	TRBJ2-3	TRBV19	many	CASSMSEGLEQYF	TGTGCCAGTAGTATGTCTGAGGGACTCGAGCAGTATTTT
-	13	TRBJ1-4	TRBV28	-	CASEGGAGEKLFF	TGTGCCAGCGAAGGGGGGGCTGGTGAAAAACTGTTTTTT
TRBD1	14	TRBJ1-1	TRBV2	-	CASRGRQGYTEAFF	TGTGCCAGCAGAGGAAGACAGGGGTACACTGAAGCTTTCTTT
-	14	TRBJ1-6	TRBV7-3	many	CASSFGPNNSPLHF	TGTGCCAGCAGCTTCGGGCCGAATAATTCACCCCTCCACTTT
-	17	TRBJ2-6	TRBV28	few	CASSLVFAGSGANVLTF	TGTGCCAGCAGTTTAGTGTTTGCAGGGTCTGGGGCCAACGTCCTGACTTTC
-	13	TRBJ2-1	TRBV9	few	CASSKQKPSEQFF	TGTGCCAGCAGCAAACAGAAGCCTTCCGAGCAGTTCTTC
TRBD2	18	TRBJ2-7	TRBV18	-	CASSLTLTTSAGAYEQYF	TGTGCCAGCTCACTAACCCTCACGACTAGCGCAGGGGCATACGAGCAGTACTTC
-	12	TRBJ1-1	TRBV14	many	CASSQKTGQAFF	TGTGCCAGCAGCCAAAAAACAGGGCAAGCTTTCTTT
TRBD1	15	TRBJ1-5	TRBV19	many	CASSSTGLGNQPQHF	TGTGCCAGTAGTTCGACAGGGCTTGGCAATCAGCCCCAGCATTTT
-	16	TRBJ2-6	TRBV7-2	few	CASSLVRGAGANVLTF	TGTGCCAGCAGCTTAGTACGGGGTGCTGGGGCCAACGTCCTGACTTTC
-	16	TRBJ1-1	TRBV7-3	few	CASSIGERGANTEAFF	TGTGCCAGCAGCATCGGGGAAAGGGGGGCCAACACTGAAGCTTTCTTT
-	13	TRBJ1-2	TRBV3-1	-	CASSRTGALGYTF	TGTGCCAGCAGCCGCACGGGGGCTTTGGGCTACACCTTC
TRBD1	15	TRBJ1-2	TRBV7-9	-	CASSFEAYYRGGYTF	TGTGCCAGCAGCTTCGAGGCCTACTACAGGGGCGGCTACACCTTC
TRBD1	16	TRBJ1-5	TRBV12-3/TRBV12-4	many	CASSSRGRDSNQPQHF	TGTGCCAGCAGTTCCAGGGGGCGGGATAGCAATCAGCCCCAGCATTTT
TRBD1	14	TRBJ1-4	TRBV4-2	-	CASSQDRGREKLFF	TGTGCCAGCAGCCAGGACAGGGGGCGCGAAAAACTGTTTTTT
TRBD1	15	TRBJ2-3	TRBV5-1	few	CASSWDRVDADTQYF	TGCGCCAGCAGCTGGGACAGGGTGGACGCAGATACGCAGTATTTT
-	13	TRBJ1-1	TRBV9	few	CASSVEAGTEAFF	TGTGCCAGCAGCGTAGAGGCGGGGACCGAAGCTTTCTTT
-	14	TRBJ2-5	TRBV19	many	CASSPGSLQETQYF	TGTGCCAGTAGTCCCGGGAGCCTCCAAGAGACCCAGTACTTC
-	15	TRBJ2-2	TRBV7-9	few	CASSVRTLYTGELFF	TGTGCCAGCAGCGTGAGGACTCTCTACACCGGGGAGCTGTTTTTT
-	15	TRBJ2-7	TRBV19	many	CASSIWAEGRYEQYF	TGTGCCAGTAGTATTTGGGCGGAGGGGAGGTACGAGCAGTACTTC
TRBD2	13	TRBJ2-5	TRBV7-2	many	CASSPAGQETQYF	TGTGCCAGCAGCCCAGCGGGGCAAGAGACCCAGTACTTC
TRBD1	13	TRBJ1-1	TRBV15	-	CATRRQGWTEAFF	TGTGCCACCCGCCGACAGGGTTGGACTGAAGCTTTCTTT